These 32 T cell receptor beta chains came from one sample sequenced in a study of shared clonotypes between healthy human individuals. Repertoires were generated with immunoSEQ multiplex PCR, while TCRdb's copy carries only in-frame clones and drops some. This table holds hundreds of thousands of clones, about 78% found once. Sequencing was performed on memory CD4+ T cells sorted from blood. Subset given: CD45RA-negative fraction. The receptors derive from a woman younger than 45 in good health.

The rearrangement links TRBV11-2 to TRBJ2-7; D tentatively fits TRBD1 or TRBD2 (5 bases each). The germline CDR1 and CDR2 sequences are SGHAT and FQNNGV. The germline V and J ends were trimmed by 5 bases and 1 base, with 15 bases remaining between them. The CDR3 runs 15 residues. This chain's CDR3 is CASSVNRDGSYEQYF. CDR3 nucleotide sequence: TGTGCCAGCAGCGTCAACCGGGACGGTTCCTACGAGCAGTACTTC.

The V gene is TRBV5-8, the J gene TRBJ2-1; 10 nucleotides match TRBD2. CDR3 length: 19 residues. V dropped 0 bases and J dropped 1; count of bases not matched to a gene: 10. Germline lookup yields CDR1 SGHTS and CDR2 YDEGEE. CDR3 loop: CASSLAATSGILSYNEQFF. Here the CDR3 DNA reads TGTGCCAGCAGCTTGGCCGCAACTAGCGGGATATTATCCTACAATGAGCAGTTCTTC.

This chain uses TRBV5-3 with TRBJ1-1; 7 bases are a match to TRBD1. TRBV5-3 is labeled an ORF, and its function is uncertain. Trimming removed 4 bases from V and 1 base from J; junction bases left unmatched: 7. This CDR3 contains 15 residues. The CDR3 DNA follows: TGTGCCAGAAGCAGATCGGGACAGTCGAACACTGAAGCTTTCTTT. Its translation: CARSRSGQSNTEAFF.

J is TRBJ2-5 and V is TRBV10-1, with 9 positions matching TRBD2. V lost 3 bases to trimming and J lost 2 bases; unmatched junction nucleotides: 1. CDR3 length: 14 amino acids. From germline, CDR1 is WNHNN and CDR2 SYGVQD (reference sequence). The chain's CDR3 is CASSDLAGQETQYF. The CDR3 coding sequence is TGCGCCAGCAGTGACCTAGCGGGGCAAGAGACCCAGTACTTC.

The V call is TRBV5-6, the J call TRBJ2-4; D remains unclear. V was cut by 1 base and J by 0 bases, with 8 bases left in between. CDR3 length: 15 residues. CDR1 and CDR2 from the germline V gene are SGHDT and YYEEEE. CDR3 nucleotides: TGTGCCAGCAGCTTGACACGGCTAGCCAAAAACATTCAGTACTTC. Translation: CASSLTRLAKNIQYF.

A word on this clone: The same CDR3 also results from other DNA sequences found in this sample. The CDR3 coding sequence is TGTGCCAGCTCACCACTGCCAGGAGATACGCAGTATTTT. It codes for CASSPLPGDTQYF. The rearrangement uses TRBV18 and TRBJ2-3; D is undetermined. The V end lost 1 base, the J end lost 5 bases, and 7 bases lay between the germline ends. The germline V gene has CDR1 KGHSH and CDR2 LQKENI. The CDR3 length is 13 residues.

This clone was seen many times. The chain carries TRBV6-5 and TRBJ1-2; TRBD1 might be the D (5 bases). This CDR3 spans 13 amino acids. Per the germline V gene, CDR1 is MNHEY and CDR2 is SVGAGI. V shed 5 bases and J shed 10 bases, with 17 bases lying between them. CDR3: CASSATGAHLYTF. The CDR3 DNA is TGTGCCAGCAGTGCGACCGGGGCACACCTCTACACCTTC.

This clone is a singleton in its sample. CDR3 loop: CASSPGTIGSYEQYF. The CDR3 bases are TGTGCCAGCTCACCAGGGACTATCGGATCCTACGAGCAGTACTTC. This chain links TRBV18 with TRBJ2-7; 7 bases are a match to TRBD2. The J segment lost 1 base and the V segment lost 2 bases, leaving 5 bases of the junction unmatched. Germline V CDR1 and CDR2: KGHSH, LQKENI. The CDR3 is 15 residues long.

This clone was counted a single time. This chain connects TRBV2 to TRBJ2-1; D unresolved. Germline V gene lookup returns CDR1 SNHLY and CDR2 FYNNEI. CDR3 length: 11 residues. V lost 2 bases and J 11 bases, leaving 7 bases between the germline ends. CDR3 in amino acids: CASSESGQQFF. CDR3 coding DNA: TGTGCCAGCAGTGAAAGTGGGCAGCAGTTCTTC.

J is TRBJ1-1 and V is TRBV23-1; D gene uncertain. TRBV23-1 is known as an ORF, though its function is uncertain. This CDR3 spans 13 amino acids. V lost 4 bases, J lost 1 base, and 7 bases lay in between. This CDR3 reads CASSPRENTEAFF. CDR3 nucleotide sequence: TGCGCCAGCAGTCCTAGGGAGAACACTGAAGCTTTCTTT.

The CDR3 here is CASKGNRGGFSGNTIYF. The DNA for the CDR3 is TGTGCCAGCAAAGGGAATCGGGGAGGCTTTTCTGGAAACACCATATATTTT. The gene calls are TRBV2 and TRBJ1-3; the D is unclear. V was pared by 7 bases and J by 1 base, with 20 bases between. This CDR3 region has 17 residues. Germline assignment: CDR1 SNHLY and CDR2 FYNNEI.

This chain links TRBV5-1 with TRBJ1-1; D gene ambiguous. This CDR3 has 14 residues. V was trimmed by 4 bases and J by 0 bases, leaving 10 bases between them. Germline CDR1 is SGHRS and CDR2 is YFSETQ. As DNA, the CDR3 is TGCGCCAGCAGCCTCCAAGTCATGAACACTGAAGCTTTCTTT. It translates to CASSLQVMNTEAFF.

J is TRBJ2-2 and V is TRBV30; D is possibly TRBD1 or TRBD2 (5 bases each). V was shortened by 4 bases and J by 3 bases, with 18 bases between the two germline ends. CDR1 GTSNPN and CDR2 SVGIG come from the germline V gene (reference sequence). The CDR3 length is 16 residues. This chain's CDR3 is CAWKGPGTWDTGELFF. DNA for the CDR3: TGTGCCTGGAAGGGCCCAGGGACCTGGGACACCGGGGAGCTGTTTTTT.

The chain employs TRBV9 and TRBJ2-2; TRBD2 matches 8 bases. Germline V lookup: CDR1 SGDLS, CDR2 YYNGEE. V lost 1 base, J lost 2 bases, and 4 bases stayed unmatched. The CDR3 is 16 amino acids. For the CDR3, the DNA is TGTGCCAGCAGCGTACATAGCGGGGTTAACACCGGGGAGCTGTTTTTT. Translating it yields CASSVHSGVNTGELFF.

CDR3 in amino acids: CASKAGLAGGPGSGELFF. CDR3 DNA: TGTGCCAGTAAAGCCGGACTAGCGGGAGGGCCGGGGTCCGGGGAGCTGTTTTTT. The chain joins TRBV19 to TRBJ2-2, with TRBD2 identical over 15 bases. The CDR3 totals 18 residues. CDR1 is LNHDA and CDR2 is SQIVND in the germline V gene (reference sequence). The trim removed 7 bases at V and 6 bases at J, leaving 12 bases unmatched.

The CDR3 loop reads CASSMGQAAYEQYF. Here the CDR3 DNA reads TGTGCCAGTAGTATGGGACAGGCCGCCTACGAGCAGTACTTC. The chain has TRBV19 and TRBJ2-7; 8 bases line up with TRBD1. Germline assignment: CDR1 LNHDA and CDR2 SQIVND (reference sequence). This CDR3 comprises 14 residues. V lost 3 bases, J lost 2 bases, and 3 bases stayed unmatched.

The J gene is TRBJ2-1, the V gene TRBV7-2, with 14 bases fitting TRBD2. After removal of 5 bases from V and 9 bases from J, the junction contained 9 bases not matched to a gene. This CDR3 region has 16 residues. Germline loops: CDR1 SGHTA, CDR2 FQGNSA. The CDR3 DNA sequence: TGTGCCAGCAGCCCCTCGGGACTAGCGGGAGTTGGTGAGCAGTTCTTC. It encodes CASSPSGLAGVGEQFF.

This rearrangement joins TRBV5-1 to TRBJ2-7, with D perhaps TRBD1 or TRBD2 (6 bases each). Trimming stripped 4 bases from V and 0 bases from J, with 11 bases between. This CDR3 has 14 residues. From germline, CDR1 is SGHRS and CDR2 YFSETQ. Here the CDR3 reads CASSKGGSSYEQYF. The DNA for the CDR3 is TGCGCCAGCAGCAAGGGGGGTAGCTCCTACGAGCAGTACTTC. The full variable domain, completed using reference TRBV5-1 and TRBJ2-7, is KAGVTQTPRYLIKTRGQQVTLSCSPISGHRSVSWYQQTPGQGLQFLFEYFSETQRNKGNFPGRFSGRQFSNSRSEMNVSTLELGDSALYLCASSKGGSSYEQYFGPGTRLTVT.

CDR3 bases: TGTGCCATCAGCGATCAATCGACTAGCCTGGATGAGCAGTTCTTC. Its translation is CAISDQSTSLDEQFF. The rearrangement joins TRBV10-3 to TRBJ2-1, with 7 bases that match TRBD2. CDR1 ENHRY and CDR2 SYGVKD come from the germline V gene. CDR3 length: 15 amino acids. The ends lost 6 bases at V and 8 bases at J; junction bases unmatched: 13.

CDR3 protein: CASSELQGAPYEQYF. CDR3 nucleotides: TGTGCCAGCAGTGAATTGCAGGGGGCCCCCTACGAGCAGTACTTC. The chain recombines TRBV25-1 with TRBJ2-7, with TRBD1 matching over 8 bases. V shed 1 base, J shed 2 bases, and the junction held 4 bases outside the gene matches. This CDR3 spans 15 amino acids. CDR1 and CDR2 from the germline V gene are MGHDK and SYGVNS.

The J gene is TRBJ1-2, the V gene TRBV18; possible D gene TRBD1, 6 bases. This CDR3 is 17 amino acids long. CDR1 and CDR2 (germline): KGHSH, LQKENI. The germline V and J ends were trimmed by 4 bases and 7 bases, with 25 bases remaining between them. The CDR3 sequence is CASSRDPEGGPTAGYTF. The CDR3 DNA sequence: TGTGCCAGCTCACGAGACCCGGAGGGGGGCCCGACGGCTGGCTACACCTTC.

The table lists this clone with a count of one. The chain combines TRBV6-5 with TRBJ2-1; 11 nucleotides align to TRBD2. With 3 bases clipped from V and 3 bases from J, the junction kept 4 bases outside the gene matches. CDR1 and CDR2 (germline): MNHEY, SVGAGI. The CDR3 runs to 16 residues. The CDR3 region has the DNA TGTGCCAGCAGTTATTCGGGACTAGCGGACTACAATGAGCAGTTCTTC. It yields the protein CASSYSGLADYNEQFF.

The rearrangement joins TRBV21-1 to TRBJ2-7; TRBD2, the table's D call, lacks a check against the DNA. TRBV21-1 represents a pseudogene. The CDR3 extends over 14 amino acids. The CDR3 is CASSFRTRGSEQYF. CDR3 nucleotides: TGTGCCAGCAGCTTCCGGACTAGAGGGAGCGAGCAGTACTTC.

This clone has a single count. The genes are TRBV14 and TRBJ1-1; maybe TRBD1 (6 bases). Between the trimmed V and J ends, which lost 1 base and 9 bases, there was a span of 18 bases. From germline, CDR1 is SGHDN and CDR2 FVKESK. The CDR3 is made up of 15 amino acids. The CDR3 protein is CASSQAGGRGSKAFF. The CDR3 DNA is TGTGCCAGCAGCCAAGCCGGGGGCAGGGGAAGTAAAGCTTTCTTT. The full variable domain, rest sourced from reference TRBV14 and TRBJ1-1, is EAGVTQFPSHSVIEKGQTVTLRCDPISGHDNLYWYRRVMGKEIKFLLHFVKESKQDESGMPNNRFLAERTGGTYSTLKVQPAELEDSGVYFCASSQAGGRGSKAFFGQGTRLTVV.

CDR3 bases: TGCGCCAGCAGCGGGACAGGGAGCCCAGATACGCAGTATTTT. As protein: CASSGTGSPDTQYF. The chain carries TRBV5-1 and TRBJ2-3; 9 nucleotides agree with TRBD1. The V segment lost 4 bases and the J segment 4 bases; nucleotides outside the gene matches: 4. Germline V gives CDR1 SGHRS, CDR2 YFSETQ. This CDR3 comprises 14 residues. The full variable domain, with the rest looked up from reference TRBV5-1 and TRBJ2-3, is KAGVTQTPRYLIKTRGQQVTLSCSPISGHRSVSWYQQTPGQGLQFLFEYFSETQRNKGNFPGRFSGRQFSNSRSEMNVSTLELGDSALYLCASSGTGSPDTQYFGPGTRLTVL.

This chain uses TRBV14 with TRBJ2-5; D is undetermined. Trimming left V 1 base short and J 5 bases short, with 17 bases between. CDR1 SGHDN and CDR2 FVKESK come from the germline V gene. This CDR3 contains 16 residues. CDR3 residues: CASSQGFLGPVETQYF. The CDR3 nucleotides are TGTGCCAGCAGCCAAGGGTTTCTAGGGCCCGTGGAGACCCAGTACTTC.

As to this clone: A read error is possible here, since a much larger clone lies one base away. In the same sample, other DNA sequences code for this CDR3. The chain is built from TRBV11-2 and TRBJ2-5; no definite D call. Deletions cut 5 bases from V and 5 bases from J, with 6 bases between. CDR1 is SGHAT and CDR2 is FQNNGV in the germline V gene. CDR3 length: 11 residues. The chain's CDR3 is CASSPGETQYF. CDR3 DNA: TGTGCCAGCAGCCCTGGGGAGACCCAGTACTTC.

The genes are TRBV28 and TRBJ1-1; D call uncertain. V was pared by 3 bases and J by 10 bases, with 12 bases between. The CDR3 covers 12 residues. Looked up from germline, CDR1 is MDHEN and CDR2 is SYDVKM. CDR3: CASSFMQVGAFF. The CDR3 DNA reads as TGTGCCAGCAGTTTTATGCAGGTGGGAGCTTTCTTT. Full variable domain (missing parts from reference TRBV28 and TRBJ1-1): DVKVTQSSRYLVKRTGEKVFLECVQDMDHENMFWYRQDPGLGLRLIYFSYDVKMKEKGDIPEGYSVSREKKERFSLILESASTNQTSMYLCASSFMQVGAFFGQGTRLTVV.

The chain links TRBV28 to TRBJ2-2, with D possibly TRBD1 on 5 matching bases. Germline assignment: CDR1 MDHEN and CDR2 SYDVKM. V was trimmed by 7 bases and J by 2 bases, leaving 8 bases between them. This CDR3 has 13 amino acids. As DNA, the CDR3 is TGTGCCAGCAAGGACACCAACACCGGGGAGCTGTTTTTT. Its translation: CASKDTNTGELFF.

V is TRBV5-1 and J is TRBJ2-7; the D gene is possibly TRBD2 (5 bases). There are 14 residues in the CDR3. Trimming left V 4 bases short and J 5 bases short, with 16 bases between. The germline V gene has CDR1 SGHRS and CDR2 YFSETQ. Written as DNA, the CDR3 is TGCGCCAGCAGCCCGGACTCAACGTCTGACGAGCAGTACTTC. It encodes CASSPDSTSDEQYF.

The rearrangement links TRBV11-2 to TRBJ1-2; TRBD1 matches 11 bases. The CDR3 is 16 amino acids. CDR1 and CDR2 from the germline V gene are SGHAT and FQNNGV. Trimming at V came to 2 bases and at J to 4 bases, leaving 6 bases not matched to a gene. The CDR3 DNA reads as TGTGCCAGCAGCTTAATGGGGACAGGGGGGACCTATGGCTACACCTTC. Amino acid sequence: CASSLMGTGGTYGYTF.

The genes are TRBV5-6 and TRBJ1-2, with a weak D call TRBD1 (5 bases). Germline loops: CDR1 SGHDT, CDR2 YYEEEE. CDR3 length: 15 amino acids. V gave up 1 base and J gave up 2 bases, with 12 bases separating them. CDR3 bases: TGTGCCAGCAGCTTGCCAGGGCCTTCGAACTATGGCTACACCTTC. Translated: CASSLPGPSNYGYTF. The variable domain in full, with the rest retrieved from reference TRBV5-6 and TRBJ1-2, is DAGVTQSPTHLIKTRGQQVTLRCSPKSGHDTVSWYQQALGQGPQFIFQYYEEEERQRGNFPDRFSGHQFPNYSSELNVNALLLGDSALYLCASSLPGPSNYGYTFGSGTRLTVV.